This TCR beta chain originates from a study of shared T cell receptors in the human thymus. The CDR3 totals 14 residues. Trimming stripped 1 base from V and 3 bases from J, with 10 bases between. Germline CDR1 and CDR2: LNHNV and YYDKDF (reference sequence). TCRdb's table, derived via immunoSEQ multiplex PCR, lists solely in-frame clones and lacks some. The table has hundreds of thousands of clones, around 87% seen once. Another study also made use of these data, one on human thymus T cells. That report adds: Thymus tissue was removed during corrective cardiac surgery.

The sequence came from a boy younger than two with a congenital heart defect. The specimen was thymocytes. The gene calls are TRBV15 and TRBJ2-7; maybe TRBD2 (6 bases). The CDR3 sequence: CATSRVAGCYEQYF. CDR3 bases: TGTGCCACCAGCAGAGTGGCGGGATGCTACGAGCAGTACTTC.